This TCR beta chain was sequenced for a study of CD8 T cells in Susac syndrome. Across the whole study: Clinical remission applied to under 10 sequenced Susac syndrome patients, and six had active disease. Study observations and caveats: The study found that Susac CD8+ clonal expansion peaked in TEMRA cells and active patients.

TEMRA cells were FACS-enriched, and CD8+ and CD4+ T cells were isolated negatively. V gave up 8 bases and J gave up 4 bases; unmatched junction bases: 16. The CDR3 runs to 17 residues. With respect to this clonotype: Its antigen is undetermined.

With random hexamers, roughly 0.45 to 1 ug RNA was reverse transcribed. The method of amplification for TCR beta CDR3 was immunoSEQ multiplex PCR, covering 54 Vbeta and 13 Jbeta. TCRdb independently ran MiXCR on the immunoSEQ multiplex PCR reads; one entry per CDR3 protein. The profile covers 95,000 to 150,000 distinct CDR3 sequences, with around 94% appearing a single time and about 0.28% taken by the ten largest. Sequencing was done on a sample of CD8+ T cells from PBMCs. This chain links TRBV12-3 or TRBV12-4 with TRBJ2-1, with 8 positions matching TRBD2. The clonotype was recovered from a human donor with Susac syndrome. CDR3 protein: CASHPGGAGGGYNEQFF. In DNA, the CDR3 is TGTGCCAGCCACCCCGGGGGGGCGGGGGGCGGGTACAATGAGCAGTTCTTC.